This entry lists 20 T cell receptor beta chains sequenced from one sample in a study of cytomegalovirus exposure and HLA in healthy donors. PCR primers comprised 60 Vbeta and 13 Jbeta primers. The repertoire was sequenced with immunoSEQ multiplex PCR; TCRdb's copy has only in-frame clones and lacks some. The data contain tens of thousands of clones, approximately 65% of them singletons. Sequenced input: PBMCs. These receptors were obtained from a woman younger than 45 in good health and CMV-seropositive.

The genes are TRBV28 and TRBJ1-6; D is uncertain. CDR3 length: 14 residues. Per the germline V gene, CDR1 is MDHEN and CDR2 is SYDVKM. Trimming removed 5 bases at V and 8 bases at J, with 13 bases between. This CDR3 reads CASSPTIEHSPLHF. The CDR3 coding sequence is TGTGCCAGCAGTCCCACTATCGAACATTCACCCCTCCACTTT.

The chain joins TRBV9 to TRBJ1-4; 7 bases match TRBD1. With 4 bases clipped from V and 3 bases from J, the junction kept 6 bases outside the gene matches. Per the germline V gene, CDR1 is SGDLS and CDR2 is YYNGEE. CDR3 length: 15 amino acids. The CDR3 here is CASSPRDRANEKLFF. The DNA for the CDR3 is TGTGCCAGCAGCCCGCGGGACAGAGCTAATGAAAAACTGTTTTTT.

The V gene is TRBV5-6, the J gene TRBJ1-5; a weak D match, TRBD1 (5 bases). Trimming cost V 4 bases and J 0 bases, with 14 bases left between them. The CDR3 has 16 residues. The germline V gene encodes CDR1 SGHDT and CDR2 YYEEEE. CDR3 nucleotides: TGTGCCAGCAGCCGAGCGGGGGGACTTAGCAATCAGCCCCAGCATTTT. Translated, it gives CASSRAGGLSNQPQHF.

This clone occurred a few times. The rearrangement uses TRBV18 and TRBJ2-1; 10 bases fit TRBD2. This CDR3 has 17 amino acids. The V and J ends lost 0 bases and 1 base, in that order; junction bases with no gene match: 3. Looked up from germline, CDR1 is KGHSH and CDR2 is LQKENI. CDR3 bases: TGTGCCAGCTCACCACCCCTACTAGCGGGATCCTACAATGAGCAGTTCTTC. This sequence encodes CASSPPLLAGSYNEQFF.

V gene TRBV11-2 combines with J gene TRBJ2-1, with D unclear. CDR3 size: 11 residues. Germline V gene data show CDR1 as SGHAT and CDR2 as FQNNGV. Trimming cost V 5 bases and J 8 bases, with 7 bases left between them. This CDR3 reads CASSLSHEQFF. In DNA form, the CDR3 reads TGTGCCAGCAGCCTGTCCCATGAGCAGTTCTTC. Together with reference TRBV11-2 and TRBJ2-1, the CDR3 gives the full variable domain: EAGVAQSPRYKIIEKRQSVAFWCNPISGHATLYWYQQILGQGPKLLIQFQNNGVVDDSQLPKDRFSAERLKGVDSTLKIQPAKLEDSAVYLCASSLSHEQFFGPGTRLTVL.

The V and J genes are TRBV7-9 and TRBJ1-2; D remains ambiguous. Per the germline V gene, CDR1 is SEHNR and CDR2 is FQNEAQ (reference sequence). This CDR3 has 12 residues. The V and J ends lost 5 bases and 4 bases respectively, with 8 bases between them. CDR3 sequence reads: CASSQVLYGYTF. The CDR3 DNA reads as TGTGCCAGCAGCCAGGTCCTCTATGGCTACACCTTC.

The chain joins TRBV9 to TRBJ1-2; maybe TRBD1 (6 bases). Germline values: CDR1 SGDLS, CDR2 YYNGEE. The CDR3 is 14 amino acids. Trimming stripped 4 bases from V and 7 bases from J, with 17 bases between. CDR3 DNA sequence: TGTGCCAGCAGCCTAGCAATGGCAGGGGTTGGCTACACCTTC. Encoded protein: CASSLAMAGVGYTF.

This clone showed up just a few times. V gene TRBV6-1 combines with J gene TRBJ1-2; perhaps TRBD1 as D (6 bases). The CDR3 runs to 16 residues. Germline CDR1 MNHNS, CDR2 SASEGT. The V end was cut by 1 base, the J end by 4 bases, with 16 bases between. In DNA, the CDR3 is TGTGCCAGCAGTGAAGGTCCGATGACAGGCGGCTATGGCTACACCTTC. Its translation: CASSEGPMTGGYGYTF.

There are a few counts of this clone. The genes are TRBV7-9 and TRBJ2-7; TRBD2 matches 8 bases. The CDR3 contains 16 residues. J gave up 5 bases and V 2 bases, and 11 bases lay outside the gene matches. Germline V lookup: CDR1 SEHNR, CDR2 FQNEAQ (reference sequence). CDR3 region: CASSLLGGREGDEQYF. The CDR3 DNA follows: TGTGCCAGCAGCTTATTGGGGGGACGGGAGGGGGACGAGCAGTACTTC. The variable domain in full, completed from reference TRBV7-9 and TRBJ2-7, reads DTGVSQNPRHKITKRGQNVTFRCDPISEHNRLYWYRQTLGQGPEFLTYFQNEAQLEKSRLLSDRFSAERPKGSFSTLEIQRTEQGDSAMYLCASSLLGGREGDEQYFGPGTRLTVT.

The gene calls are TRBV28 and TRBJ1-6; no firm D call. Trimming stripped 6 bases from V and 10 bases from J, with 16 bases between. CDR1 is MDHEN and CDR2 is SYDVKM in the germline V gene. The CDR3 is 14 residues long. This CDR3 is CASREGTIYSPLHF. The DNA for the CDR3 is TGTGCCAGCAGAGAGGGTACAATTTACTCACCCCTCCACTTT. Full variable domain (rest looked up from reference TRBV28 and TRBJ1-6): DVKVTQSSRYLVKRTGEKVFLECVQDMDHENMFWYRQDPGLGLRLIYFSYDVKMKEKGDIPEGYSVSREKKERFSLILESASTNQTSMYLCASREGTIYSPLHFGNGTRLTVT.

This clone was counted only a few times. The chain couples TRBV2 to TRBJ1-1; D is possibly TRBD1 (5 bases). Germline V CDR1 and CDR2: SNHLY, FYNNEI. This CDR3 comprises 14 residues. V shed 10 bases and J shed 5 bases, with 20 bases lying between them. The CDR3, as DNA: TGTGCCACGAGAAATCCCGCAGGGCGAACTGAAGCTTTCTTT. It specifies CATRNPAGRTEAFF. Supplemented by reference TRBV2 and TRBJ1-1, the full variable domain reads EPEVTQTPSHQVTQMGQEVILRCVPISNHLYFYWYRQILGQKVEFLVSFYNNEISEKSEIFDDQFSVERPDGSNFTLKIRSTKLEDSAMYFCATRNPAGRTEAFFGQGTRLTVV.

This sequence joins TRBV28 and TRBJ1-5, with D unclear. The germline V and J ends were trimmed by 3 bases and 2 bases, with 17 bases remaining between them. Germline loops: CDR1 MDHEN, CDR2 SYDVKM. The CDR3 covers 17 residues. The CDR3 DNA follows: TGTGCCAGCAGTTTCCTCTCTGCGGGCCGGCGCAATCAGCCCCAGCATTTT. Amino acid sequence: CASSFLSAGRRNQPQHF.

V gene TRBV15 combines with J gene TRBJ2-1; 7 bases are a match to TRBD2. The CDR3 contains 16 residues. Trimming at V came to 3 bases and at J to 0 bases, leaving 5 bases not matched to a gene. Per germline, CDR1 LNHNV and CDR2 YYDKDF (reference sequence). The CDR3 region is CATSSNAGDSYNEQFF. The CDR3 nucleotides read TGTGCCACCAGCAGTAACGCGGGGGACTCCTACAATGAGCAGTTCTTC.

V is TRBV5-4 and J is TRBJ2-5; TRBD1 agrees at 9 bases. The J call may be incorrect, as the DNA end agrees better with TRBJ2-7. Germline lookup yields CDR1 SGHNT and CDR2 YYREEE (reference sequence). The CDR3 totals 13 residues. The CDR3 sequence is CASGGTGFHEQYF. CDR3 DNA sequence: TGTGCCAGCGGTGGGACAGGGTTCCACGAGCAGTACTTC.

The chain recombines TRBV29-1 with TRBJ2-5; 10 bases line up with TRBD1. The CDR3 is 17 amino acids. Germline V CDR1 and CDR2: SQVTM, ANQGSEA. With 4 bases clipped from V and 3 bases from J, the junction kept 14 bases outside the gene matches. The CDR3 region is CSVVGDRGLNRKETQYF. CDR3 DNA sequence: TGCAGCGTTGTGGGGGACAGGGGCCTTAATCGGAAAGAGACCCAGTACTTC.

The DNA of the CDR3 is TGTGCCAGCAGCTTAGCGAGGACAGGGAGAACCTACAATGAGCAGTTCTTC. Translation: CASSLARTGRTYNEQFF. The chain employs TRBV7-9 and TRBJ2-1; TRBD1 aligns across 8 bases. With V trimmed by 0 bases and J by 2 bases, 6 bases remained unmatched. The CDR3 is 17 residues long. The germline V gene has CDR1 SEHNR and CDR2 FQNEAQ (reference sequence).

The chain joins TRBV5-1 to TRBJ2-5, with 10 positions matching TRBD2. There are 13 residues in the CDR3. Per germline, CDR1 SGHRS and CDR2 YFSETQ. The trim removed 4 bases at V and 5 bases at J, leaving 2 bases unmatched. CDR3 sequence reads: CASSQGLAETQYF. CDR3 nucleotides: TGCGCCAGCAGCCAGGGACTAGCGGAGACCCAGTACTTC.

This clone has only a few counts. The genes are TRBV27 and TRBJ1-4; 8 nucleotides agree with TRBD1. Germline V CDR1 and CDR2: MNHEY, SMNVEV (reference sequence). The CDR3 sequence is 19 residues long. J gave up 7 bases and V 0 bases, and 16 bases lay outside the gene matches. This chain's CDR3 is CASSLSYIAVGQGREKLFF. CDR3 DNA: TGTGCCAGCAGTTTATCGTACATTGCCGTTGGACAGGGTCGTGAAAAACTGTTTTTT.

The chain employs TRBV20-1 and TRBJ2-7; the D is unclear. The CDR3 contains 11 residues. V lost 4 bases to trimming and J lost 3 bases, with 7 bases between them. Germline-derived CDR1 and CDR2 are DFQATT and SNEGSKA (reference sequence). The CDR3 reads CSANAGYEQYF. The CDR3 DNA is TGCAGTGCTAATGCAGGCTACGAGCAGTACTTC.

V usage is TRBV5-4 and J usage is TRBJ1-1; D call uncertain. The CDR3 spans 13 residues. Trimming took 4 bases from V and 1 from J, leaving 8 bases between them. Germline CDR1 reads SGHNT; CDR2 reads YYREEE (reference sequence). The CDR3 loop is CASSPDPNTEAFF. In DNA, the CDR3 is TGTGCCAGCAGCCCAGATCCGAACACTGAAGCTTTCTTT.